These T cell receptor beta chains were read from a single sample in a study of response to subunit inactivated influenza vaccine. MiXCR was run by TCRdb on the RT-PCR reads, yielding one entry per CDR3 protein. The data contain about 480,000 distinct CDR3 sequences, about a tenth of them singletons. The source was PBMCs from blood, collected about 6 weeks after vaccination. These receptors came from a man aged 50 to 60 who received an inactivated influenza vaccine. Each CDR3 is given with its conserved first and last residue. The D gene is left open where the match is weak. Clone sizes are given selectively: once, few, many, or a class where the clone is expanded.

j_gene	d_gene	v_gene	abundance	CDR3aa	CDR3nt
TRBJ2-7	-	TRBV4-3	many	CASSQDRANPYEQYF	TGCGCCAGCAGCCAAGATAGGGCTAACCCATACGAGCAGTACTTC
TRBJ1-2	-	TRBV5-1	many	CASSFAGNGYTF	TGCGCCAGCAGCTTTGCCGGGAATGGCTACACCTTC
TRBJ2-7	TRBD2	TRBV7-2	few	CASSLASGRYSSYEQYF	TGTGCCAGCAGCTTAGCAAGCGGGAGGTATAGCTCCTACGAGCAGTACTTC
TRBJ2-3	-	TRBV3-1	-	CASSQDFRGNTQYF	TGTGCCAGCAGCCAAGATTTTCGGGGCAATACGCAGTATTTT
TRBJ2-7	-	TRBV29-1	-	CSVGTDTLYEQYF	TGCAGCGTTGGAACCGACACACTATACGAGCAGTACTTC
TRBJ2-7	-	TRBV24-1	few	CATSDRKGASYYEQYF	TGTGCCACCAGTGACCGCAAAGGGGCTTCATACTACGAGCAGTACTTC
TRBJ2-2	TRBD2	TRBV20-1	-	CSARDPGNSGRSGTGELFF	TGCAGTGCTAGAGATCCCGGGAATAGCGGGAGGTCAGGGACCGGGGAGCTGTTTTTT
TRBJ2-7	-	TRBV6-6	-	CASNPGGGYEQYF	TGTGCCAGCAATCCCGGGGGAGGTTACGAGCAGTACTTC
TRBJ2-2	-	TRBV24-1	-	CATSDFQVSKNTGELFF	TGTGCCACCAGTGACTTCCAGGTTAGCAAGAACACCGGGGAGCTGTTTTTT
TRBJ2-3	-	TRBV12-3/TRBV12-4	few	CASSLDRPLPTQYF	TGTGCCAGCAGCTTGGACCGACCTCTCCCCACGCAGTATTTT
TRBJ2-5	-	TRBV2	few	CASRDNQETQYF	TGTGCCAGCCGGGACAACCAAGAGACCCAGTACTTC
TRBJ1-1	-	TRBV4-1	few	CASSRTTGNTEAFF	TGCGCCAGCAGCCGAACGACAGGGAACACTGAAGCTTTCTTT
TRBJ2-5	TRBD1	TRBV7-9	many	CASSLAGTGQETQYF	TGTGCCAGCAGCTTAGCCGGGACAGGGCAAGAGACCCAGTACTTC
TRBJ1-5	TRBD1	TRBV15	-	CATSRETGGHSNQPQHF	TGTGCCACCAGCAGAGAAACAGGGGGCCATAGCAATCAGCCCCAGCATTTT
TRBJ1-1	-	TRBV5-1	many	CASSRAGNTEAFF	TGCGCCAGCAGCCGGGCAGGGAACACTGAAGCTTTCTTT
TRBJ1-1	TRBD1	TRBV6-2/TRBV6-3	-	CASSADRDRGPNTEAFF	TGTGCCAGCAGTGCTGACCGGGACAGGGGACCGAACACTGAAGCTTTCTTT
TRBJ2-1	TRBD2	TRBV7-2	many	CASSLMGLAGNNEQFF	TGTGCCAGCAGCTTAATGGGGCTAGCGGGAAACAATGAGCAGTTCTTC
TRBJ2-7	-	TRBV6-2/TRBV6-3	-	CASSPRGLSYEQYF	TGTGCCAGCAGTCCCCGGGGTTTGTCCTACGAGCAGTACTTC
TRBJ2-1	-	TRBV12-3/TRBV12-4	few	CASSRHSSYNEQFF	TGTGCCAGCAGTCGACATAGCTCCTACAATGAGCAGTTCTTC
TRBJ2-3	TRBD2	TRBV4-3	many	CASSQGASGGFTDTQYF	TGCGCCAGCAGCCAAGGGGCTAGCGGAGGGTTCACAGATACGCAGTATTTT
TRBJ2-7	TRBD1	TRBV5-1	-	CASSPGGTGSGEQYF	TGCGCCAGCAGCCCGGGTGGGACAGGGAGTGGCGAGCAGTACTTC
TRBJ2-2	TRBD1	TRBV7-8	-	CASSSRQGETGELFF	TGTGCCAGCAGCTCTCGACAGGGAGAAACCGGGGAGCTGTTTTTT
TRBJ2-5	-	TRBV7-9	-	CASSPTRRGVETQYF	TGTGCCAGCAGCCCCACGCGCAGGGGGGTTGAGACCCAGTACTTC
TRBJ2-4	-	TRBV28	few	CASSSPQLNKNIQYF	TGTGCCAGCAGTTCGCCCCAGCTAAACAAAAACATTCAGTACTTC
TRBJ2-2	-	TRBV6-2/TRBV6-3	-	CASSYSTKRGGRFTGELFF	TGTGCCAGCAGTTACTCGACGAAGAGGGGGGGCCGATTTACCGGGGAGCTGTTTTTT
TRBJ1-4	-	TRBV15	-	CATSRVRWNNEKLFF	TGTGCCACCAGCAGAGTTCGTTGGAATAATGAAAAACTGTTTTTT
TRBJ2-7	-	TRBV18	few	CASSHDSNEQYF	TGTGCCAGCTCACACGACAGCAACGAGCAGTACTTC
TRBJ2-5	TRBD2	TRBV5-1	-	CASSLVGGSGSETQYF	TGCGCCAGCAGCTTGGTGGGCGGGAGCGGTTCAGAGACCCAGTACTTC
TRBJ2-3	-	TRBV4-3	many	CASSQDGTKADTQYF	TGCGCCAGCAGCCAAGATGGGACCAAAGCAGATACGCAGTATTTT
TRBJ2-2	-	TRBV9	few	CASSGGRVGELFF	TGTGCCAGCAGCGGCGGACGGGTCGGGGAGCTGTTTTTT
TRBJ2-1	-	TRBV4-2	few	CASSQGAGTTYNEQFF	TGTGCCAGCAGCCAAGGCGCAGGGACCACGTACAATGAGCAGTTCTTC
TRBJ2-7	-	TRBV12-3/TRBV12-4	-	CASSLVEVWTRTSYEQYF	TGTGCCAGCAGTTTGGTTGAGGTTTGGACACGAACTTCCTACGAGCAGTACTTC
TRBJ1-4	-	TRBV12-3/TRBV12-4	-	CASSFQAQINEKLFF	TGTGCCAGCAGTTTTCAGGCGCAGATTAATGAAAAACTGTTTTTT
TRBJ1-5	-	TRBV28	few	CASSALGPSNQPQHF	TGTGCCAGCAGTGCACTCGGGCCATCTAATCAGCCCCAGCATTTT
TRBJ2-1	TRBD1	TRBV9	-	CASSVVGTVDNEQFF	TGTGCCAGCAGCGTAGTCGGGACAGTGGACAATGAGCAGTTCTTC
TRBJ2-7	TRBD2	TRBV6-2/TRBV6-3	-	CASRKSFSRGNSYEQYF	TGTGCCAGCAGAAAATCCTTCTCGCGGGGGAACTCCTACGAGCAGTACTTC
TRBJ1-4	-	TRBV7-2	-	CASSLPDRLSTNEKLFF	TGTGCCAGCAGCTTACCCGACAGATTATCAACTAATGAAAAACTGTTTTTT
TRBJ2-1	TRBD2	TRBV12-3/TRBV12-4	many	CASSFKASGRAYNEQFF	TGTGCCAGCAGTTTTAAGGCTAGCGGGAGGGCCTACAATGAGCAGTTCTTC
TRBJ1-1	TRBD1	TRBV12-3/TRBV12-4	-	CASSLAGTGATEAFF	TGTGCCAGCAGTTTAGCCGGGACAGGGGCGACTGAAGCTTTCTTT
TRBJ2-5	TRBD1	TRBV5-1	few	CASSWRGQGAGETQYF	TGCGCCAGCAGCTGGCGGGGACAGGGGGCAGGAGAGACCCAGTACTTC
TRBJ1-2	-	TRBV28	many	CASSFLGAWYTQHHYGYTF	TGTGCCAGCAGTTTTTTAGGTGCGTGGTACACCCAACACCACTATGGCTACACCTTC
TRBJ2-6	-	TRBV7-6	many	CASSTSGANVLTF	TGTGCCAGCAGCACATCTGGGGCCAACGTCCTGACTTTC
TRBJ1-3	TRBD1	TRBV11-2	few	CASSSGRGGYSGNTIYF	TGTGCCAGCAGCTCCGGCCGAGGGGGCTACTCTGGAAACACCATATATTTT
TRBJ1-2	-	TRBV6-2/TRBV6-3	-	CASSYQDYGYTF	TGTGCCAGCAGTTATCAGGACTATGGCTACACCTTC
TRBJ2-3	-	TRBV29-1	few	CSTGGTDTQYF	TGCAGCACGGGAGGCACAGATACGCAGTATTTT
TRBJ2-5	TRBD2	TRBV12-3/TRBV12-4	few	CASSQNSGGAETQYF	TGTGCCAGCAGTCAGAATAGCGGGGGGGCCGAGACCCAGTACTTC
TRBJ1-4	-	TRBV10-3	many	CAIGQDNEKLFF	TGTGCCATTGGGCAGGATAATGAAAAACTGTTTTTT
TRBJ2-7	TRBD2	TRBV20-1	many	CSATDASGIYEQYF	TGCAGTGCCACCGACGCTAGCGGAATCTACGAGCAGTACTTC
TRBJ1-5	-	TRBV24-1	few	CATSDLGHQPQHF	TGTGCCACCAGTGATTTAGGTCATCAGCCCCAGCATTTT
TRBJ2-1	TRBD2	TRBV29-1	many	CSVERGLESYNEQFF	TGCAGCGTTGAAAGGGGACTAGAATCCTACAATGAGCAGTTCTTC
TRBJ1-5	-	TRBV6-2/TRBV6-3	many	CASSYTPGQIYQPQHF	TGTGCCAGCAGTTATACTCCGGGACAAATTTATCAGCCCCAGCATTTT
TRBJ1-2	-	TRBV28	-	CASSDPVQTYGYTF	TGTGCCAGCAGCGACCCGGTACAGACCTATGGCTACACCTTC
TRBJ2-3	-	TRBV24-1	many	CATSAPQDWAQYF	TGTGCCACCAGTGCCCCTCAGGACTGGGCGCAGTATTTT
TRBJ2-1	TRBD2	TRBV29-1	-	CSDGLAGGPEFF	TGCAGCGATGGACTAGCGGGAGGGCCGGAGTTCTTC